The 15 T cell receptor beta chains presented below share a single source sample, sequenced in a study of Ad26.COV2.S vaccination and SARS-CoV-2 variants. Measured with immunoSEQ multiplex PCR; TCRdb has only the in-frame clones, and not every one. The sample holds about 350,000 clones, about 87% seen once. Treatment here: around 19 received Ad26.COV2.S at low or high dose, single or two shots; about 5 received placebo; per-sample allocation not given. The study sampled participants on day 63 after the first vaccine or placebo injection. The sequenced sample was peripheral blood, obtained in a trial of Ad26.COV2.S vaccine versus placebo. Receptors originate from a person between 18 and 65 years old who received the Ad26.COV2.S COVID-19 vaccine or a placebo.

V usage is TRBV5-6 and J usage is TRBJ1-3, with D hard to call. V was shortened by 1 base and J by 10 bases, with 18 bases between the two germline ends. Per germline, CDR1 SGHDT and CDR2 YYEEEE. The CDR3 length is 15 residues. The CDR3 DNA follows: TGTGCCAGCAGCTTGTTATCGCGGCCGCGAGGGACCATATATTTT. It is translated as CASSLLSRPRGTIYF.

The chain recombines TRBV30 with TRBJ1-6; D unclear. Germline values: CDR1 GTSNPN, CDR2 SVGIG (reference sequence). This CDR3 is 11 amino acids long. V dropped 0 bases and J dropped 9 bases, with 3 bases sitting between them. The CDR3 DNA reads TGTGCCTGGAGTGTACGTTCACCCCTCCACTTT. This translates into CAWSVRSPLHF.

The chain couples TRBV7-9 to TRBJ2-2, with 8 bases aligning to TRBD1. The junction had 6 bases not matched to a gene; V was cut back by 5 bases and J by 4 bases. The germline gives CDR1 SEHNR, CDR2 FQNEAQ (reference sequence). This CDR3 is 15 amino acids long. As DNA, the CDR3 is TGTGCCAGCAGCCCCGGGACAGGAGTCACCGGGGAGCTGTTTTTT. Its protein is CASSPGTGVTGELFF.

This chain joins TRBV6-1 and TRBJ1-2; no definite D call. The CDR3 covers 14 residues. With 2 bases removed from V and 3 bases from J, the gap between germline ends came to 10 bases. CDR1 MNHNS and CDR2 SASEGT come from the germline V gene. The CDR3 DNA reads as TGTGCCAGCAGTGAAAACGGCGGCGACTATGGCTACACCTTC. Protein product: CASSENGGDYGYTF.

The chain carries TRBV27 and TRBJ2-7; 8 bases map to TRBD2. The CDR3 is 13 amino acids. After removal of 7 bases from V and 6 bases from J, the junction contained 8 bases not matched to a gene. Looked up from germline, CDR1 is MNHEY and CDR2 is SMNVEV (reference sequence). CDR3 nucleotides: TGTGCCAGCAACCCACTAGCGGCCTCCGAGCAGTACTTC. Translation gives CASNPLAASEQYF.

This clone was seen a single time. The same CDR3 arises from other DNA sequences in this sample as well. The rearrangement uses TRBV27 and TRBJ1-2, with D possibly matching TRBD1 (6 bases). The CDR3 is 13 residues long. With 3 bases removed from V and 5 bases from J, the gap between germline ends came to 10 bases. Per germline, CDR1 MNHEY and CDR2 SMNVEV (reference sequence). CDR3 residues: CASSLGHTYGYTF. In DNA, the CDR3 is TGTGCCAGCAGTTTGGGACACACATATGGCTACACCTTC.

The chain has TRBV19 and TRBJ1-5; 9 bases align to TRBD1. CDR3 length: 16 residues. Germline CDR1 is LNHDA and CDR2 is SQIVND (reference sequence). After removal of 5 bases from V and 7 bases from J, the junction contained 12 bases not matched to a gene. In nucleotides, the CDR3 is TGTGCCAGTAGTCCCTCACCGGGACAGGGACACCAGCCCCAGCATTTT. Protein: CASSPSPGQGHQPQHF.

This clone was seen only once. One end of the junction fails to match germline, which may point to a read error. This rearrangement joins TRBV2 to TRBJ2-2, with D possibly matching TRBD2 (5 bases). This CDR3 region has 15 residues. Germline lookup yields CDR1 SNHLY and CDR2 FYNNEI. CDR3 coding DNA: TGTGCCAGCAGTGGAGACGGACTGAACACCGGGGAGCTGCTTTTT. Amino acid sequence: CASSGDGLNTGELLF.

This clone has a single count. Other DNA sequences in the same sample also yield this CDR3. Here the CDR3 DNA reads TGCGCCAGCAGCTTGGGAGGGACAGATACGCAGTATTTT. Translation: CASSLGGTDTQYF. V is TRBV5-1 and J is TRBJ2-3; D possibly corresponds to TRBD2 (5 bases). The CDR3 runs 13 residues. Germline CDR1 and CDR2: SGHRS and YFSETQ. The V end was cut by 0 bases, the J end by 3 bases, with 5 bases between. Full variable domain (rest looked up from reference TRBV5-1 and TRBJ2-3): KAGVTQTPRYLIKTRGQQVTLSCSPISGHRSVSWYQQTPGQGLQFLFEYFSETQRNKGNFPGRFSGRQFSNSRSEMNVSTLELGDSALYLCASSLGGTDTQYFGPGTRLTVL.

The chain employs TRBV23-1 and TRBJ2-6, with 7 bases lining up with TRBD1. TRBV23-1 is filed as an ORF, its function uncertain. Trimming cost V 4 bases and J 0 bases; bases outside gene matches: 21. The CDR3 has 22 amino acids. CDR3 sequence: CASSRGWTGVLLRPSGANVLTF. CDR3 in DNA: TGCGCCAGCAGTCGAGGTTGGACAGGCGTCCTCTTGCGGCCCTCTGGGGCCAACGTCCTGACTTTC.

The gene calls are TRBV6-6 and TRBJ2-2, with unresolved D. V lost 4 bases to trimming and J lost 5 bases, with 11 bases between them. CDR3 length: 14 amino acids. Germline lookup yields CDR1 MNHNY and CDR2 SVGAGI (reference sequence). In DNA, the CDR3 is TGTGCCAGCAGTTTGGTACCCATGACCGGGGAGCTGTTTTTT. This encodes CASSLVPMTGELFF.

V and J are TRBV7-2 and TRBJ1-2; D is undetermined. Germline V lookup: CDR1 SGHTA, CDR2 FQGNSA. V was pared by 1 base and J by 5 bases, with 14 bases between. The CDR3 runs to 15 residues. Here the CDR3 DNA reads TGTGCCAGCAGCTTAGGGCCAGGCCTTGGTTATGGCTACACCTTC. It translates to CASSLGPGLGYGYTF.

The chain is built from TRBV11-2 and TRBJ2-7, with D perhaps matching TRBD2 (6 bases). The germline gives CDR1 SGHAT, CDR2 FQNNGV. Trimming stripped 5 bases from V and 2 bases from J, with 25 bases between. The CDR3 spans 18 residues. DNA of the CDR3: TGTGCCAGCAGCCTCCGAATTTCGACTTCAACTAGCACCTACGAGCAGTACTTC. It specifies CASSLRISTSTSTYEQYF.

The chain has TRBV18 and TRBJ1-1; 7 positions agree with TRBD1. This CDR3 has 14 residues. Germline V CDR1 and CDR2: KGHSH, LQKENI. J lost 0 bases, V lost 5 bases, and 3 bases had no gene match. CDR3 sequence: CASSGGTVNTEAFF. The CDR3 DNA sequence: TGTGCCAGCTCAGGCGGGACAGTGAACACTGAAGCTTTCTTT. The full variable domain, with the rest looked up from reference TRBV18 and TRBJ1-1, is NAGVMQNPRHLVRRRGQEARLRCSPMKGHSHVYWYRQLPEEGLKFMVYLQKENIIDESGMPKERFSAEFPKEGPSILRIQQVVRGDSAAYFCASSGGTVNTEAFFGQGTRLTVV.

The chain employs TRBV7-2 and TRBJ2-1; 11 bases line up with TRBD1. J was trimmed by 7 bases and V by 5 bases; bases with no gene match: 7. The germline CDR1 and CDR2 sequences are SGHTA and FQGNSA. This CDR3 is built from 15 residues. As DNA, the CDR3 is TGTGCCAGCAGCCTCGGACAGGGGGCGAATAATGAGCAGTTCTTC. It encodes CASSLGQGANNEQFF.